A selection of T cell receptor beta chains follows, all from one sample in a study of OX40 agonist ivuxolimab in advanced cancers. Some clones are missing from TCRdb's copy, which holds only in-frame ones; the method was immunoSEQ multiplex PCR. The table records approximately 120,000 clones, about nine tenths of them present only once. Sequencing used CD4+ or CD8+ T cells sorted from blood, obtained in a trial of the OX40 agonist ivuxolimab. The receptor source for this set is an adult with an advanced solid tumor such as melanoma, head and neck, liver or kidney cancer. Both conserved end residues are part of each CDR3. The D gene is left open where the match is weak. Size tells how often a clone was seen (once, few, many) or the class of an expanded clone, and some rows leave it out.

size	J	D	V	DNA	CDR3
-	TRBJ1-2	-	TRBV27	TGTGCCAGCACCACTTCGGGGAGTTATGGCTACACCTTC	CASTTSGSYGYTF
-	TRBJ1-2	TRBD1	TRBV11-3	TGTGCCAGCAGCTTAGACCCCGGACAGGGGGCCTATGGCTACACCTTC	CASSLDPGQGAYGYTF
-	TRBJ1-2	TRBD1	TRBV30	TGTGCCTGGAGCGTCTCGGCAGGGGGCGATGGCTACACCTTC	CAWSVSAGGDGYTF
-	TRBJ2-6	TRBD1	TRBV29-1	TGCAGCGTCGACAGGGGCACTGGGGCCAACGTCCTGACTTTC	CSVDRGTGANVLTF
-	TRBJ1-2	-	TRBV6-1	TGTGCCAGCAGTGAAGTTACAGGAGGGGCAGGGTATGGCTACACCTTC	CASSEVTGGAGYGYTF
few	TRBJ2-1	TRBD1	TRBV7-8	TGTGCCAGCAGCCGGGACAGCCTAGTTAATGAGCAGTTCTTC	CASSRDSLVNEQFF
-	TRBJ1-5	-	TRBV27	TGTGCCAGCAGGAATAGAAGGGACCTCAATCAGCCCCAGCATTTT	CASRNRRDLNQPQHF
-	TRBJ2-7	TRBD2	TRBV6-6	TGTGCCAGTAGCGGGATCCAGTCGCGGTACGAGCAGTACTTC	CASSGIQSRYEQYF
once	TRBJ1-6	-	TRBV5-1	TGCGCCAGCAGCTTGGTGGGGGACCGTTCATCACCCCTCCACTTT	CASSLVGDRSSPLHF
-	TRBJ2-1	TRBD2	TRBV5-1	TGCGCCAGCAGCCGAAGCGGGACTAGCGGGAGATTAGATGAGCAGTTCTTC	CASSRSGTSGRLDEQFF
-	TRBJ1-5	-	TRBV30	TGTGCCTGGAGTGACCCAGAGGGGGCCCAGCATTTT	CAWSDPEGAQHF
-	TRBJ2-3	TRBD2	TRBV28	TGTGCCAGCAGTTTATCGGGGGGAGATACGCAGTATTTT	CASSLSGGDTQYF
once	TRBJ2-7	TRBD2	TRBV9	TGTGCCAGCAGCGTAGCGGGAGGGCCTTACGAGCAGTACTTC	CASSVAGGPYEQYF
-	TRBJ1-1	-	TRBV27	TGTGCCAGCAGCATGGGGTCTTGGAACACTGAAGCTTTCTTT	CASSMGSWNTEAFF
once	TRBJ1-5	-	TRBV4-3	TGCGCCAGCAGCCAAACAGGAGGAACTCATCAGCCCCAGCATTTT	CASSQTGGTHQPQHF
-	TRBJ1-1	-	TRBV28	TGTGCCAGCAAGGGGTTCGGGGGGGTTAAGGCGAACACTGAAGCTTTCTTT	CASKGFGGVKANTEAFF
-	TRBJ2-1	TRBD2	TRBV5-5	TGTGCCAGCAGCCCGAGACTAGCGGGAGGGATTAGCTCCTACAATGAGCAGTTCTTC	CASSPRLAGGISSYNEQFF
-	TRBJ2-1	-	TRBV28	TGTGCCAGCAGCCCTCCGAGTTTAAATGAGCAGTTCTTC	CASSPPSLNEQFF
-	TRBJ1-6	-	TRBV7-9	TGTGCCAGCAGCCCGACGGCGATTCGGGATTCACCCCTCCACTTT	CASSPTAIRDSPLHF
-	TRBJ2-1	-	TRBV7-3	TGTGCCAGCAGCCCTCAGCCAGACAAGGATGAGCAGTTCTTC	CASSPQPDKDEQFF
-	TRBJ2-3	TRBD2	TRBV29-1	TGCAGCGTCGCGATGACTAGCGGGAGTACAGATACGCAGTATTTT	CSVAMTSGSTDTQYF
-	TRBJ1-2	-	TRBV6-1	TGTGCCCGCCTGATCACGGGGCATGGCTACACCTTC	CARLITGHGYTF
-	TRBJ1-2	TRBD1	TRBV12-5	TGTGCTAGTGGTTTGAATACCGGGACAGGGGACTATGGCTACACCTTC	CASGLNTGTGDYGYTF
-	TRBJ2-7	-	TRBV28	TGTGCCAGCAGTTCAGGACAAATAAGCTCCTACGAGCAGTACTTC	CASSSGQISSYEQYF
-	TRBJ1-2	-	TRBV28	TGTGCCAGCAATCGGGCTGTCATAGGCCTGGGCTATGGCTACACCTTC	CASNRAVIGLGYGYTF
-	TRBJ2-1	-	TRBV28	TGTGCCAGCAGTTTAGGGGGGCGGGGTGAGCAGTTCTTC	CASSLGGRGEQFF
-	TRBJ1-4	-	TRBV5-1	TGCGCCAGTCGGACAGCATCTAATGAAAAACTGTTTTTT	CASRTASNEKLFF
-	TRBJ2-7	-	TRBV15	TGTGCCACCAGCAATTGGGTCGGGACCGTTTCCTACGAGCAGTACTTC	CATSNWVGTVSYEQYF
once	TRBJ2-5	-	TRBV9	TGTGCCAGCACGAGTGGCAACTCGTACCAAGAGACCCAGTACTTC	CASTSGNSYQETQYF
once	TRBJ2-5	TRBD2	TRBV28	TGTGCCAGCAGTTTTGCGGGAGGGTATGAGACCCAGTACTTC	CASSFAGGYETQYF
-	TRBJ2-3	-	TRBV10-1	TGCGCCAGCAGTGGGGCCCACGGAGATACGCAGTATTTT	CASSGAHGDTQYF
few	TRBJ2-2	-	TRBV5-6	TGTGCCAGCAGCTTGAATGGGGGGAATACCGGGGAGCTGTTTTTT	CASSLNGGNTGELFF
-	TRBJ2-1	TRBD2	TRBV7-3	TGTGCCAGCAGCTTAGGGATTCGGCGGGAGCCTGAGCAGTTCTTC	CASSLGIRREPEQFF
-	TRBJ2-2	-	TRBV9	TGTGCCAGCAGCGTAGCCGGGAGAAACACCGGGGAGCTGTTTTTT	CASSVAGRNTGELFF
-	TRBJ2-5	-	TRBV28	TGTGCCAGCAGATTCGGGCTGGACTCAGGGCGGGAAGAGACCCAGTACTTC	CASRFGLDSGREETQYF
-	TRBJ2-3	TRBD1	TRBV7-6	TGTGCCAGCAGCTACGGGACAGAGCAAGATACGCAGTATTTT	CASSYGTEQDTQYF
-	TRBJ2-2	-	TRBV1	TGCACCAGCAGCCAAGAAGGGGGAGGGGCTAACACCGGGGAGCTGTTTTTT	CTSSQEGGGANTGELFF
-	TRBJ2-5	-	TRBV27	TGTGCCAGCAGTTTCGCGGTGTCTACTCACCAAGAGACCCAGTACTTC	CASSFAVSTHQETQYF
-	TRBJ2-5	-	TRBV5-1	TGCGCCAGCAGCTTGTTCCGGGCAGAGACCCAGTACTTC	CASSLFRAETQYF
-	TRBJ1-2	-	TRBV9	TGTGCCAGCGGTGGACTCTCAAACTATGGCTACACCTTC	CASGGLSNYGYTF
-	TRBJ1-1	-	TRBV9	TGTGCCAGCAGCGTCACGACAGGCACTGAAGCTTTCTTT	CASSVTTGTEAFF
-	TRBJ2-5	-	TRBV27	TGTGCCAGCAGCGGCAGGGGAGATGAGACCCAGTACTTC	CASSGRGDETQYF
-	TRBJ2-5	-	TRBV9	TGTGCCAGCAGCGTAGACGGGACAAGTCAAGAGACCCAGTACTTC	CASSVDGTSQETQYF
-	TRBJ1-2	TRBD1	TRBV27	TGTGCCAGCAGATCTCTCTGGACAGGGGAAGACTATGGCTACACCTTC	CASRSLWTGEDYGYTF
-	TRBJ2-1	-	TRBV5-1	TGCGCCAGCAGCAGCGACAATGAGCAGTTCTTC	CASSSDNEQFF